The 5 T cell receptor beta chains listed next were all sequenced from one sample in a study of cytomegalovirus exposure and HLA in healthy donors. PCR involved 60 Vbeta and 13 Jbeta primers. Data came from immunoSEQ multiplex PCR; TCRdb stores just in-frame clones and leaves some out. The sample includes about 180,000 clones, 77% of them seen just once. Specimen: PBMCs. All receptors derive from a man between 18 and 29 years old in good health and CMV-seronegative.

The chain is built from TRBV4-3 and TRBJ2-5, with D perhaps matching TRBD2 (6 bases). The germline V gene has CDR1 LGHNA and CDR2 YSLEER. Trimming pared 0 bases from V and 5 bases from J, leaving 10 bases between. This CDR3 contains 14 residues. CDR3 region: CASSQDGGPETQYF. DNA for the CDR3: TGCGCCAGCAGCCAAGATGGAGGGCCGGAGACCCAGTACTTC.

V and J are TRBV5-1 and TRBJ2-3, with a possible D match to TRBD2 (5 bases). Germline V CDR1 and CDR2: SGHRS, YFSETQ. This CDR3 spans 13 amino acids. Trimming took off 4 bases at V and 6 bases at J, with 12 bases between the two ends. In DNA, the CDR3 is TGCGCCAGCAGCCCCGGGGTGGGGGATACGCAGTATTTT. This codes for CASSPGVGDTQYF.

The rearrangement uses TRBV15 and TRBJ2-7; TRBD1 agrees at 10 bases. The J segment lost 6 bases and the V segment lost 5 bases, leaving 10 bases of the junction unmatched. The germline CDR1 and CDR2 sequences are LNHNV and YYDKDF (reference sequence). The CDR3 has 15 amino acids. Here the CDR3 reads CATSGRTGGKCEQYF. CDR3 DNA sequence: TGTGCCACCAGCGGAAGGACAGGGGGAAAGTGCGAGCAGTACTTC.

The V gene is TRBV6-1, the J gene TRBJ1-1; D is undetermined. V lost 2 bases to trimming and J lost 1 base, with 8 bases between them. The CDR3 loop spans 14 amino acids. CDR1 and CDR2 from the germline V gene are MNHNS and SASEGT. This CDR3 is CASSENWRNTEAFF. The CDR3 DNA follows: TGTGCCAGCAGTGAAAATTGGAGGAACACTGAAGCTTTCTTT.

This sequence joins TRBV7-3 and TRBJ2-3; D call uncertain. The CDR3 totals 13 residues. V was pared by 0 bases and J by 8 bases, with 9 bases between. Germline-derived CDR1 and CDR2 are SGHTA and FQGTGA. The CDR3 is CASSLTSRGTQYF. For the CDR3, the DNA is TGTGCCAGCAGCTTAACGTCGCGAGGTACGCAGTATTTT.